This T cell receptor beta chain was documented in a study of CD8 T cells in ankylosing spondylitis. Study-wide findings and caveats: Reports of some motif variants in reactive arthritis synovial fluid and blood predate this one.

The length of the CDR3 is 13 residues. From germline, CDR1 is SQVTM and CDR2 ANQGSEA. Trimming left V 8 bases short and J 2 bases short, with 15 bases between. Library preparation for TCR beta used quantitative 5'-RACE with molecular barcodes. TCRdb re-analysed the 5' RACE reads in MiXCR, keeping a single row per CDR3 protein. In the table there are around 250,000 distinct CDR3 sequences, around 10% of which are singletons. This clonotype has ten or more counts. Its antigen is not known. The chain has TRBV29-1 and TRBJ2-5; tentatively, D is TRBD2 (6 bases). The source of this sequence is a male donor with ankylosing spondylitis or in good health (not recorded which). Sequences were obtained from blood, either unsorted or a sorted T cell fraction (not recorded which). The CDR3 spells CSFGTGWQETQYF. CDR3 sequence (DNA): TGCAGCTTCGGGACTGGATGGCAAGAGACCCAGTACTTC.